These T cell receptor beta chains were read from a single sample in a study of shared clonotypes between healthy human individuals. Some clones are missing from TCRdb's copy, which holds only in-frame ones; the method was immunoSEQ multiplex PCR. The sample holds millions of clones; 85% to 95% are singletons and the top ten take 0.13%. Sample: naive CD4+ T cells sorted from blood. The receptors originated from a man aged 18 to 35 in good health. Each CDR3 is given without its conserved first and last residue. D genes are given only for firm matches.

v_gene	d_gene	j_gene	CDR3aa
TRBV7-2	TRBD1	TRBJ2-7	ASSHIWGTGNYEQY
TRBV29-1	TRBD2	TRBJ2-7	SVGILLAGGPEQY
TRBV5-1	TRBD2	TRBJ2-2	ASSLAGGPNTGELF
TRBV6-6	NA	TRBJ2-1	ASSYHRGDNNEQF
TRBV14	NA	TRBJ1-2	ASSLGGSDYGYT
TRBV30	NA	TRBJ1-1	AWDPGQGGTEAF
TRBV11-3	NA	TRBJ2-7	ASSSYLANPYSYEQY
TRBV7-2	NA	TRBJ1-5	ASSLVQGSQPQH
TRBV28	NA	TRBJ1-5	ASVGGNQPQH
TRBV5-1	TRBD1	TRBJ2-5	ASSQETGALGETQY
TRBV7-9	TRBD1	TRBJ2-7	ASSRVEVGGGYEQY
TRBV9	NA	TRBJ2-6	ASSVVGSGANVLT
TRBV28	NA	TRBJ1-4	AIRGDLREKLF
TRBV5-1	NA	TRBJ1-6	ASSFSSANSPLH
TRBV4-2	NA	TRBJ2-2	ASSQEGILNTGELF
TRBV7-2	TRBD1	TRBJ1-6	ASSQGQGWNSPLH
TRBV7-9	TRBD1	TRBJ1-1	ASSRGQGTEAF
TRBV30	TRBD1	TRBJ1-2	AWTKGTGTGYGYT
TRBV5-1	NA	TRBJ1-3	ASSTATGTVNTIY